The 32 T cell receptor beta chains below were found in one sample sequenced in a study of blood T cell repertoires in COVID-19. TCRdb's copy holds only in-frame clones and misses some; the assay was immunoSEQ multiplex PCR. The sample has about 61,000 clones; around 88% are singletons. The source material was peripheral blood. Receptors originate from a woman over 75 with active COVID-19.

This sequence joins TRBV28 and TRBJ1-2; D is uncertain. In germline, CDR1 is MDHEN, CDR2 SYDVKM. V was shortened by 3 bases and J by 3 bases, with 5 bases between the two germline ends. The CDR3 is made up of 12 amino acids. This chain's CDR3 is CASSFQDYGYTF. CDR3 bases: TGTGCCAGCAGTTTTCAGGACTATGGCTACACCTTC.

This chain joins TRBV19 and TRBJ2-6; D remains ambiguous. Germline CDR1 and CDR2: LNHDA and SQIVND (reference sequence). V lost 5 bases, J lost 5 bases, and 13 bases lay in between. The CDR3 length is 15 residues. The CDR3, as DNA: TGTGCCAGTAGTTCGCCTGGAGAGCGGGCCAACGTCCTGACTTTC. Residues: CASSSPGERANVLTF.

This chain connects TRBV13 to TRBJ2-3, with 8 bases fitting TRBD2. From germline, CDR1 is PRHDT and CDR2 FYEKMQ (reference sequence). Trimming at V came to 2 bases and at J to 1 base, leaving 2 bases not matched to a gene. The CDR3 extends over 15 amino acids. The CDR3 nucleotides are TGTGCCAGCAGCTTAACTAGCGGCCGCACAGATACGCAGTATTTT. Its translation: CASSLTSGRTDTQYF.

V gene TRBV7-2 combines with J gene TRBJ2-7; 8 bases agree with TRBD2. The germline CDR1 and CDR2 sequences are SGHTA and FQGNSA. The CDR3 covers 15 residues. Unmatched junction bases numbered 5, after V lost 3 bases and J lost 1 base. The CDR3 sequence is CASSFQSGGSYEQYF. The CDR3 DNA is TGTGCCAGCAGCTTCCAATCGGGGGGGTCCTACGAGCAGTACTTC.

This clone was picked up one time. The V and J genes are TRBV28 and TRBJ1-6, with TRBD1 identical over 9 bases. The CDR3 covers 14 residues. Germline V gene lookup returns CDR1 MDHEN and CDR2 SYDVKM. V trimming: 5 bases; J trimming: 9 bases; junction bases outside the gene matches: 5. The DNA for the CDR3 is TGTGCCAGCAGTCCGGGACAGGGTGCTTCACCCCTCCACTTT. Protein product: CASSPGQGASPLHF. Full variable domain (outside the CDR3, taken from reference TRBV28 and TRBJ1-6): DVKVTQSSRYLVKRTGEKVFLECVQDMDHENMFWYRQDPGLGLRLIYFSYDVKMKEKGDIPEGYSVSREKKERFSLILESASTNQTSMYLCASSPGQGASPLHFGNGTRLTVT.

V is TRBV6-1 and J is TRBJ2-7; a weak D match, TRBD2 (5 bases). The CDR3 spans 14 residues. CDR1 is MNHNS, CDR2 SASEGT, per germline. The V end lost 0 bases, the J end lost 3 bases, and 9 bases lay between the germline ends. The CDR3 here is CASSEASRDYEQYF. The CDR3 DNA follows: TGTGCCAGCAGTGAAGCCAGCCGGGACTACGAGCAGTACTTC.

The CDR3, as DNA: TGTGCCAGCAGCTCCTCGCGGGTTGAGAAGACCCAGTACTTC. It specifies CASSSSRVEKTQYF. The chain carries TRBV6-5 and TRBJ2-5; TRBD2 is a possible D gene (5 bases). The CDR3 contains 14 residues. Germline V CDR1 and CDR2: MNHEY, SVGAGI. V was cut by 6 bases and J by 6 bases, with 17 bases left in between.

In its sample, this clone was seen once. The chain carries TRBV9 and TRBJ2-5; a possible D gene is TRBD1 (6 bases). The CDR3 is 15 residues long. CDR1 and CDR2 from the germline V gene are SGDLS and YYNGEE. V gave up 3 bases and J gave up 5 bases, with 17 bases separating them. The CDR3 loop reads CASSAHLRGGETQYF. DNA of the CDR3: TGTGCCAGCAGCGCGCATCTCAGGGGTGGCGAGACCCAGTACTTC.

This clone showed up just once. V and J are TRBV11-2 and TRBJ2-7, with 8 nucleotides matching TRBD1. CDR3 length: 16 residues. The germline CDR1 and CDR2 sequences are SGHAT and FQNNGV. V shed 6 bases and J 4 bases; nucleotides not matched to a gene: 14. The CDR3 nucleotides are TGTGCCAGCAGGGCCGGGACAGGAGTGCTCCGGTACGAGCAGTACTTC. As protein: CASRAGTGVLRYEQYF.

The chain couples TRBV4-1 to TRBJ2-1; 8 positions match TRBD1. Germline values: CDR1 MGHRA, CDR2 YSYEKL. V shed 1 base, J shed 2 bases, and the junction held 4 bases outside the gene matches. This CDR3 has 16 residues. The CDR3 region has the DNA TGCGCCAGCAGCCAAGCAGGGGGCGCCACCTACAATGAGCAGTTCTTC. Its protein product is CASSQAGGATYNEQFF.

The chain carries TRBV14 and TRBJ2-1, with 15 bases lining up with TRBD2. This CDR3 has 19 amino acids. V shed 4 bases and J 0 bases; nucleotides not matched to a gene: 7. The V gene's germline CDR1 is SGHDN and CDR2 FVKESK. The CDR3 region is CASSRGLAGGRSSYNEQFF. CDR3 sequence (DNA): TGTGCCAGCAGCCGGGGACTAGCGGGGGGACGAAGCTCCTACAATGAGCAGTTCTTC.

The chain uses TRBV5-1 and TRBJ2-7, with 9 bases identical to TRBD2. There are 15 residues in the CDR3. CDR1 is SGHRS and CDR2 is YFSETQ in the germline V gene. Unmatched junction bases numbered 4, after V lost 2 bases and J lost 1 base. CDR3 bases: TGCGCCAGCAGCTTCCGGAGCGGGGGGTCCTACGAGCAGTACTTC. Its translation: CASSFRSGGSYEQYF.

The V call is TRBV9, the J call TRBJ2-1, with 11 bases lining up with TRBD2. V shed 0 bases, J shed 12 bases, and the junction held 8 bases outside the gene matches. CDR3 size: 15 residues. Looked up from germline, CDR1 is SGDLS and CDR2 is YYNGEE. CDR3 DNA sequence: TGTGCCAGCAGCGTAGGGCTAGCGGGGGGCCTCGGGCAGTTCTTC. It translates to CASSVGLAGGLGQFF.

V gene TRBV4-1 combines with J gene TRBJ2-3, with 9 bases lining up with TRBD2. This CDR3 contains 16 residues. Germline lookup yields CDR1 MGHRA and CDR2 YSYEKL. After removal of 3 bases from V and 2 bases from J, the junction contained 6 bases not matched to a gene. The chain's CDR3 is CASSQVTSGLTDTQYF. The CDR3 nucleotides are TGCGCCAGCAGCCAGGTGACTAGCGGCCTCACAGATACGCAGTATTTT.

This chain uses TRBV11-1 with TRBJ2-7, with 9 bases matching TRBD1. CDR3 length: 13 amino acids. Germline values: CDR1 SGHAT, CDR2 FQDESV (reference sequence). The V and J ends lost 6 bases and 2 bases, in that order; junction bases with no gene match: 2. DNA for the CDR3: TGTGCCAGCAGTTGGGACAGGGCCTACGAGCAGTACTTC. Amino acids: CASSWDRAYEQYF.

This chain uses TRBV6-5 with TRBJ2-5; TRBD2 matches 11 bases. Unmatched junction bases numbered 3, after V lost 0 bases and J lost 3 bases. Germline values: CDR1 MNHEY, CDR2 SVGAGI. This CDR3 region has 16 residues. The CDR3, as DNA: TGTGCCAGCAGTTACTCTAGTAGCGGGGGGGAAGAGACCCAGTACTTC. Amino acid sequence: CASSYSSSGGEETQYF.

The J gene is TRBJ2-7, the V gene TRBV20-1; D is ambiguous. V lost 4 bases to trimming and J lost 3 bases, with 4 bases between them. The germline V gene encodes CDR1 DFQATT and CDR2 SNEGSKA (reference sequence). There are 10 residues in the CDR3. CDR3: CSAIGYEQYF. The CDR3 region has the DNA TGCAGTGCTATCGGCTACGAGCAGTACTTC.

The CDR3 spells CASSFPLSTDTQYF. CDR3 sequence (DNA): TGTGCCAGCAGCTTCCCCCTCAGCACAGATACGCAGTATTTT. V is TRBV5-4 and J is TRBJ2-3; no clear D gene. V lost 2 bases and J 0 bases, leaving 7 bases between the germline ends. Germline-derived CDR1 and CDR2 are SGHNT and YYREEE (reference sequence). The CDR3 has 14 amino acids.

The chain joins TRBV7-2 to TRBJ2-3; TRBD2 matches 7 bases. The CDR3 has 15 residues. Trimming at V came to 2 bases and at J to 4 bases, leaving 6 bases not matched to a gene. CDR1 is SGHTA and CDR2 is FQGNSA in the germline V gene. The CDR3 DNA follows: TGTGCCAGCAGCTTAAAATTCGCGGGGGCAGATACGCAGTATTTT. Translation: CASSLKFAGADTQYF.

In its sample, this clone was seen once. This sequence joins TRBV5-1 and TRBJ2-2, with 9 bases lining up with TRBD2. Germline V gives CDR1 SGHRS, CDR2 YFSETQ. Trimming at V came to 0 bases and at J to 2 bases, leaving 2 bases not matched to a gene. The CDR3 runs 16 residues. The CDR3 DNA follows: TGCGCCAGCAGCTTGGCTCTAGCGGGAAACACCGGGGAGCTGTTTTTT. Amino acids: CASSLALAGNTGELFF.

The V and J genes are TRBV23-1 and TRBJ2-1; possible D gene TRBD1, 7 bases. TRBV23-1 is an ORF, with its function uncertain. The V and J ends lost 7 bases and 5 bases respectively, with 24 bases between them. The CDR3 runs 17 residues. CDR3 sequence reads: CASTPRGSGQTNNEQFF. For the CDR3, the DNA is TGCGCCAGCACCCCTCGGGGGTCGGGACAGACAAACAATGAGCAGTTCTTC.

The chain couples TRBV5-1 to TRBJ1-1, with no clear D. V lost 7 bases and J 1 base, leaving 14 bases between the germline ends. Germline-derived CDR1 and CDR2 are SGHRS and YFSETQ. The CDR3 spans 14 residues. CDR3 DNA sequence: TGCGCCAGCGCGGAGATCTTGGGGAACACTGAAGCTTTCTTT. Its protein product is CASAEILGNTEAFF.

The rearrangement uses TRBV5-1 and TRBJ2-2, with 14 bases matching TRBD2. This CDR3 region has 18 residues. J gave up 0 bases and V 3 bases, and 4 bases lay outside the gene matches. From germline, CDR1 is SGHRS and CDR2 YFSETQ. The CDR3 spells CASSSGTSGGSNTGELFF. CDR3 bases: TGCGCCAGCAGCTCGGGGACTAGCGGGGGATCGAACACCGGGGAGCTGTTTTTT.

The rearrangement links TRBV19 to TRBJ2-1, with 7 bases aligning to TRBD2. The J segment lost 10 bases and the V segment lost 6 bases, leaving 15 bases of the junction unmatched. The germline CDR1 and CDR2 sequences are LNHDA and SQIVND (reference sequence). The CDR3 covers 15 residues. The CDR3 DNA sequence: TGTGCCAGTAGGGTCCCGGGAGGTAGCGGTCGCGAGCAGTTCTTC. This gives the protein CASRVPGGSGREQFF.

This chain uses TRBV2 with TRBJ2-1, with 12 nucleotides matching TRBD2. Trimming cost V 8 bases and J 9 bases; bases outside gene matches: 11. Germline-derived CDR1 and CDR2 are SNHLY and FYNNEI. The CDR3 totals 15 residues. For the CDR3, the DNA is TGTGCCAGCCGATGGACTAGCGGGGACGGGGGTGAGCAGTTCTTC. It encodes CASRWTSGDGGEQFF.

The rearrangement links TRBV5-1 to TRBJ2-1, with TRBD2 identical over 8 bases. Germline CDR1 is SGHRS and CDR2 is YFSETQ. Germline trimming cut 3 bases from V and 2 bases from J; bases unmatched to any gene: 4. This CDR3 is 15 amino acids long. The CDR3 DNA reads TGCGCCAGCAGCTGGGCGGGGGGCCCCTACAATGAGCAGTTCTTC. Amino acid sequence: CASSWAGGPYNEQFF.

The chain joins TRBV29-1 to TRBJ1-1; D is ambiguous. Germline-derived CDR1 and CDR2 are SQVTM and ANQGSEA. This CDR3 has 11 residues. Trimming stripped 6 bases from V and 6 bases from J, with 11 bases between. CDR3 region: CSVARFAEAFF. In DNA form, the CDR3 reads TGCAGCGTCGCTCGGTTCGCTGAAGCTTTCTTT.

V and J are TRBV7-9 and TRBJ1-2; D is undetermined. V lost 3 bases, J lost 8 bases, and 16 bases lay in between. The CDR3 runs 14 residues. Germline assignment: CDR1 SEHNR and CDR2 FQNEAQ (reference sequence). The CDR3 DNA follows: TGTGCCAGCAGCTTGCCCCCTGAGCTGTTGGGCTACACCTTC. Its translation is CASSLPPELLGYTF. The full variable domain, with the rest looked up from reference TRBV7-9 and TRBJ1-2, is DTGVSQNPRHKITKRGQNVTFRCDPISEHNRLYWYRQTLGQGPEFLTYFQNEAQLEKSRLLSDRFSAERPKGSFSTLEIQRTEQGDSAMYLCASSLPPELLGYTFGSGTRLTVV.

The CDR3 loop reads CASSRQGNTEAFF. Written as DNA, the CDR3 is TGTGCCAGCAGTAGACAGGGAAACACTGAAGCTTTCTTT. This rearrangement joins TRBV2 to TRBJ1-1; 7 bases map to TRBD1. Trimming cost V 5 bases and J 2 bases; bases outside gene matches: 2. The CDR3 has 13 amino acids. CDR1 SNHLY and CDR2 FYNNEI come from the germline V gene.

CDR3 coding DNA: TGTGCCAGCAGCTTGCCAAGCGGAGATACGCAGTATTTT. Translated: CASSLPSGDTQYF. This chain uses TRBV5-6 with TRBJ2-3, with D possibly matching TRBD2 (5 bases). The germline V gene encodes CDR1 SGHDT and CDR2 YYEEEE. The CDR3 covers 13 residues. V lost 1 base and J lost 5, with 8 bases in between.

V and J are TRBV11-2 and TRBJ2-2; D possibly corresponds to TRBD2 (6 bases). V was pared by 8 bases and J by 2 bases, with 12 bases between. Germline lookup yields CDR1 SGHAT and CDR2 FQNNGV. The length of the CDR3 is 14 residues. The CDR3 reads CASSGTLNTGELFF. Here the CDR3 DNA reads TGTGCCAGCTCAGGGACTCTTAACACCGGGGAGCTGTTTTTT.

J is TRBJ1-1 and V is TRBV10-3; D gene ambiguous. Germline-derived CDR1 and CDR2 are ENHRY and SYGVKD. Trimming pared 1 base from V and 5 bases from J, leaving 11 bases between. CDR3 size: 14 residues. CDR3 in DNA: TGTGCCATCAGTGAGTACAGCTCGTGGACTGAAGCTTTCTTT. It specifies CAISEYSSWTEAFF.